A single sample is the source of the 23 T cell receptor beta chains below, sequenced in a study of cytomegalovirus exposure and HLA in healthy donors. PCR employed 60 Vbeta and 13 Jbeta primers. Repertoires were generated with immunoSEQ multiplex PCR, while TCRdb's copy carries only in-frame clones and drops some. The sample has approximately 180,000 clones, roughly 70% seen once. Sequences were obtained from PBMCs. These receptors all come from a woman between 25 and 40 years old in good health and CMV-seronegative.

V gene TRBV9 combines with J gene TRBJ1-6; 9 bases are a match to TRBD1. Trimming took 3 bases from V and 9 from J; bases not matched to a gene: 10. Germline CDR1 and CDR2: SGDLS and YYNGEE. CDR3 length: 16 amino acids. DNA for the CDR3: TGTGCCAGCAGCGGTCCGGGACAGGGTACGGGTTCACCCCTCCACTTT. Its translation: CASSGPGQGTGSPLHF.

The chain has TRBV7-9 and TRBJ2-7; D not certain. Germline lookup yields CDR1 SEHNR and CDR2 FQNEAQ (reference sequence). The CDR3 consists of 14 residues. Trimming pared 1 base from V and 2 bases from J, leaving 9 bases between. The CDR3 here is CASSLEGRPYEQYF. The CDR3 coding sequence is TGTGCCAGCAGCTTAGAAGGCAGGCCCTACGAGCAGTACTTC.

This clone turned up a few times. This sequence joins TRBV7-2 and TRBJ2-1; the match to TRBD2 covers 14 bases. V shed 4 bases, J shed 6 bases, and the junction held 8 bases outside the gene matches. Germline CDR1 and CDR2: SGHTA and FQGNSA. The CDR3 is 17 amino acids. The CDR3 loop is CASSYRRLAGGVNEQFF. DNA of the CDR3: TGTGCCAGCAGCTACCGTCGACTAGCGGGAGGGGTCAATGAGCAGTTCTTC.

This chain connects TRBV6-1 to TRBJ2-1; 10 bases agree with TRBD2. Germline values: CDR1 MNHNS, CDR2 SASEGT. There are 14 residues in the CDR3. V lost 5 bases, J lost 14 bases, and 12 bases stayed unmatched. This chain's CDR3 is CASSTLPQAGGKFF. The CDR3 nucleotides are TGTGCCAGCAGTACCCTACCTCAAGCGGGAGGGAAGTTCTTC.

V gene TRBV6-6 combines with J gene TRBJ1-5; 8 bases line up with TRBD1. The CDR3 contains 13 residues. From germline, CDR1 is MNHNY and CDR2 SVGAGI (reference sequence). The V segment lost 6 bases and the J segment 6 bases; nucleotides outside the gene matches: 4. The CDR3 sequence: CASSRTGLQPQHF. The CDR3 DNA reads TGTGCCAGCAGCCGGACAGGGCTTCAGCCCCAGCATTTT.

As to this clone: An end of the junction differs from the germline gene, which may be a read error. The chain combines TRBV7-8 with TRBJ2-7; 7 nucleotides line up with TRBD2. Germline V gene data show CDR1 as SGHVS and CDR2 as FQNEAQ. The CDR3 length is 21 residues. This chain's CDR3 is CASSLSLMAGLGVGGVYGQYF. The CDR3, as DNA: TGTGCCAGCAGCCTAAGCTTGATGGCGGGATTGGGAGTTGGGGGGGTTTACGGGCAGTACTTC. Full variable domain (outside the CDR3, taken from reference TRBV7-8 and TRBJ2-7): GAGVSQSPRYKVAKRGQDVALRCDPISGHVSLFWYQQALGQGPEFLTYFQNEAQLDKSGLPSDRFFAERPEGSVSTLKIQRTQQEDSAVYLCASSLSLMAGLGVGGVYGQYFGPGTRLTVT.

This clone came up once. The DNA for the CDR3 is TGTGCCAGCAGCTTAGGTTCAAATGAGCAGTTCTTC. As protein: CASSLGSNEQFF. The chain employs TRBV11-2 and TRBJ2-1, with D unresolved. The CDR3 loop spans 12 amino acids. V lost 1 base, J lost 7 bases, and 5 bases lay in between. The germline V gene has CDR1 SGHAT and CDR2 FQNNGV. The whole variable domain, filled in from reference TRBV11-2 and TRBJ2-1, reads EAGVAQSPRYKIIEKRQSVAFWCNPISGHATLYWYQQILGQGPKLLIQFQNNGVVDDSQLPKDRFSAERLKGVDSTLKIQPAKLEDSAVYLCASSLGSNEQFFGPGTRLTVL.

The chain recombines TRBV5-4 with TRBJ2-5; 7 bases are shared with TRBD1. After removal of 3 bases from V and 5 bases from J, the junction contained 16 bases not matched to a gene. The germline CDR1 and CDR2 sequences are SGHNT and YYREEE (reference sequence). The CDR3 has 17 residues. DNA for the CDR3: TGTGCCAGCAGCTCATTTATCACAGGGGTTCCTTTGGAGACCCAGTACTTC. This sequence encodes CASSSFITGVPLETQYF.

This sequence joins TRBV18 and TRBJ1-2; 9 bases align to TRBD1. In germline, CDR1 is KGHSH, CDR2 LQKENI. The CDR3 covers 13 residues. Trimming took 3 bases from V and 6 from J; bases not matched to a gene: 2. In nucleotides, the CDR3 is TGTGCCAGCTCACCGAGGACAGGGGATGGCTACACCTTC. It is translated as CASSPRTGDGYTF.

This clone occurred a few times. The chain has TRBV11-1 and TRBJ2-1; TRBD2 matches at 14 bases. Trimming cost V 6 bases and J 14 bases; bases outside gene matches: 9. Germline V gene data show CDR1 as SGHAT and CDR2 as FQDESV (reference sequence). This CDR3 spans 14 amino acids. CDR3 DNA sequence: TGTGCCAGCAGTACGGGACTAGCGGGAGTTTTTAAGTTCTTC. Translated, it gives CASSTGLAGVFKFF.

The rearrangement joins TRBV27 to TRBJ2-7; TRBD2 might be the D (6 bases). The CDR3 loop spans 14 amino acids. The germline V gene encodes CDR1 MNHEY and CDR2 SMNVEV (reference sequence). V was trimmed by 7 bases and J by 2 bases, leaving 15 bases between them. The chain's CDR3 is CASKLGGEPYEQYF. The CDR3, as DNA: TGTGCCAGCAAGCTGGGCGGGGAGCCCTACGAGCAGTACTTC.

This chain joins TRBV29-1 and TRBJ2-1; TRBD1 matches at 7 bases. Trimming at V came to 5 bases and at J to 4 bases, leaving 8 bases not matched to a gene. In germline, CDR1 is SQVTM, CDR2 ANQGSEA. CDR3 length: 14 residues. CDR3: CSVSQGRSYNEQFF. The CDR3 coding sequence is TGCAGCGTTTCACAGGGGCGATCTTACAATGAGCAGTTCTTC.

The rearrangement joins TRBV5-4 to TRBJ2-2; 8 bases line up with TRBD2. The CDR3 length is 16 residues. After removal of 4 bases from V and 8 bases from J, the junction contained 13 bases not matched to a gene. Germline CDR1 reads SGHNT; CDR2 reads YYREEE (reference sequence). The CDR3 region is CASSPWIAGLRGELFF. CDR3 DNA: TGTGCCAGCAGCCCCTGGATAGCGGGGCTCCGAGGGGAGCTGTTTTTT.

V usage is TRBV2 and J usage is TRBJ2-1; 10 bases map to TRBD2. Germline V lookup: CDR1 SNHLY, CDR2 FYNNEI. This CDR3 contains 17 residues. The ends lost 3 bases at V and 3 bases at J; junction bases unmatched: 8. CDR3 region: CASSDPLAGTIYNEQFF. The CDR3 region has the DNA TGTGCCAGCAGTGATCCACTAGCGGGGACCATCTACAATGAGCAGTTCTTC.

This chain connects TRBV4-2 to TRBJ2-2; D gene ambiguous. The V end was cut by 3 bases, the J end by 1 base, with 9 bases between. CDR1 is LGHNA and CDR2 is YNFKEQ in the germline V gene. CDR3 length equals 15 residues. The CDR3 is CASSQRIENTGELFF. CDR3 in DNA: TGTGCCAGCAGCCAGCGAATAGAGAACACCGGGGAGCTGTTTTTT.

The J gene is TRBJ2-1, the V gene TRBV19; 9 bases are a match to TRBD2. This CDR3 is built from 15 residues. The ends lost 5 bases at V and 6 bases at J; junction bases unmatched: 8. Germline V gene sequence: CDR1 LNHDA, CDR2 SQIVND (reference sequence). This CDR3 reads CASSASGGPSNEQFF. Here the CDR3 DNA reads TGTGCCAGTAGTGCCAGCGGGGGGCCCTCCAATGAGCAGTTCTTC.

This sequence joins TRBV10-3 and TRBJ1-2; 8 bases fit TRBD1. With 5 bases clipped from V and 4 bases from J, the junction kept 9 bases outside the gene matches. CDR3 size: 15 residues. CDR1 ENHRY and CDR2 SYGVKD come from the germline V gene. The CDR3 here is CAISSGQASAYGYTF. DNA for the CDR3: TGTGCCATCAGTTCGGGACAGGCGTCGGCCTATGGCTACACCTTC.

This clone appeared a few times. CDR3 loop: CASSGQGAMNTEAFF. The CDR3 region has the DNA TGTGCCAGCAGTGGACAGGGGGCTATGAACACTGAAGCTTTCTTT. The genes are TRBV28 and TRBJ1-1; 11 nucleotides agree with TRBD1. Germline assignment: CDR1 MDHEN and CDR2 SYDVKM. The ends lost 5 bases at V and 0 bases at J; junction bases unmatched: 2. The length of the CDR3 is 15 residues. Full variable domain (rest looked up from reference TRBV28 and TRBJ1-1): DVKVTQSSRYLVKRTGEKVFLECVQDMDHENMFWYRQDPGLGLRLIYFSYDVKMKEKGDIPEGYSVSREKKERFSLILESASTNQTSMYLCASSGQGAMNTEAFFGQGTRLTVV.

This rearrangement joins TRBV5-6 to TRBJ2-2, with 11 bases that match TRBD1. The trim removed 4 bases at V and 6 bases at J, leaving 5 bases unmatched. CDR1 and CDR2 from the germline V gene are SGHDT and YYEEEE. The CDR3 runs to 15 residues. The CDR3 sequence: CASSPVDRGPGELFF. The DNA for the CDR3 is TGTGCCAGCAGCCCGGTGGACAGGGGGCCCGGGGAGCTGTTTTTT.

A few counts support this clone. The CDR3 DNA reads TGCAGCGTTGTACGGGGTAGCGGTACGAACACCGGGGAGCTGTTTTTT. Its protein product is CSVVRGSGTNTGELFF. The chain carries TRBV29-1 and TRBJ2-2, with a weak D call TRBD2 (6 bases). The CDR3 runs to 16 residues. Germline CDR1 SQVTM, CDR2 ANQGSEA. V was clipped by 4 bases and J by 0 bases, with 15 bases between them.

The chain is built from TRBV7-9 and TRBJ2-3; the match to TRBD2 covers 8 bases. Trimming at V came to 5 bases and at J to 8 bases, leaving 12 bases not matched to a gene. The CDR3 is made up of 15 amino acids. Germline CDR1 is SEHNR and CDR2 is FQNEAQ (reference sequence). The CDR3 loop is CASSQGLAAWGTQYF. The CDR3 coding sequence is TGTGCCAGCAGCCAAGGACTAGCCGCCTGGGGTACGCAGTATTTT.

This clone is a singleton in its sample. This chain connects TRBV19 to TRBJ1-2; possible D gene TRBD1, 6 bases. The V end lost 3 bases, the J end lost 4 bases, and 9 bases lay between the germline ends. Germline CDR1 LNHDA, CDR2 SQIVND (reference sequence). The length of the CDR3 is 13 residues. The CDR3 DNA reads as TGTGCCAGTAGTATGCGAGGGGGCTATGGCTACACCTTC. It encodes CASSMRGGYGYTF.

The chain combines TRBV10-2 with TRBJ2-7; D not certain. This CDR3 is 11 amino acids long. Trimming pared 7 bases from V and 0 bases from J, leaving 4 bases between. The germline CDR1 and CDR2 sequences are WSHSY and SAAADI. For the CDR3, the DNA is TGCGCCAGCACAGACTCCTACGAGCAGTACTTC. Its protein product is CASTDSYEQYF.